This T cell receptor (beta chain) stems from a study of shared clonotypes between healthy human individuals. This table comes from immunoSEQ multiplex PCR, and its TCRdb copy is limited to in-frame clones, with some not included. The profile covers roughly 1.5 million clones, with approximately 98% appearing a single time and roughly 0.45% taken by the ten largest. The germline V and J ends were trimmed by 0 bases and 0 bases, with 6 bases remaining between them. CDR1 and CDR2 (germline): ENHRY, SYGVKD. This CDR3 spans 14 amino acids. The source material was naive CD4+ T cells sorted from blood. Subset noted: CD45RA+ positively selected. This chain links TRBV10-3 with TRBJ2-7; D is undetermined. The source is a man under 40 in good health. CDR3 in DNA: TGTGCCATCAGTGAGTCCATAGTCTCCTACGAGCAGTACTTC. The encoded protein is CAISESIVSYEQYF.